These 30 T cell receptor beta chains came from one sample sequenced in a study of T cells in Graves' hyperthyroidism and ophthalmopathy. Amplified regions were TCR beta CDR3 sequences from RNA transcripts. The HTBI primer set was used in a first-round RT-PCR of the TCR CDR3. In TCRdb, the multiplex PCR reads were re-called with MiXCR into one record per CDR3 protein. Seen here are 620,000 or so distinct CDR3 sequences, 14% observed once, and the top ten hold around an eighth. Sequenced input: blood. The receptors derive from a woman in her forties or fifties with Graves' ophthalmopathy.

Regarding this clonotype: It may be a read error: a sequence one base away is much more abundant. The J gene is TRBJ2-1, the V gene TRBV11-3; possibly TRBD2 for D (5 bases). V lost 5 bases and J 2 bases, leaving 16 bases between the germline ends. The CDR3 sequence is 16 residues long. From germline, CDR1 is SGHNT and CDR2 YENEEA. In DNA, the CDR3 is TGTGCCAGCAGCACCCGGAGAGGGCGGACCTACAATGAGCAGTTCTTC. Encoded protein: CASSTRRGRTYNEQFF.

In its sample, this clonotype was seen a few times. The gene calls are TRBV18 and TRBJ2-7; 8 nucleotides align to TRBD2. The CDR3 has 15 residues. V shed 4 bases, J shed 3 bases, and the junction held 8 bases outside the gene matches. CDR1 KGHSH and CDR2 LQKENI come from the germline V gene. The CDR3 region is CASSQGGGNLYEQYF. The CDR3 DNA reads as TGTGCCAGCTCACAAGGCGGGGGGAACCTCTACGAGCAGTACTTC.

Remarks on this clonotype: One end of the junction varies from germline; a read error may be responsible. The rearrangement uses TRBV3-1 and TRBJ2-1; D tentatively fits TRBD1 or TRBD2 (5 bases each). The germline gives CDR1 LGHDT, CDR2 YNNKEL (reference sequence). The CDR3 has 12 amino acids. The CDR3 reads CASSQLDSPPLF. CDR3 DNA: TGTGCCAGCAGTCAACTAGACAGCCCACCACTCTTC.

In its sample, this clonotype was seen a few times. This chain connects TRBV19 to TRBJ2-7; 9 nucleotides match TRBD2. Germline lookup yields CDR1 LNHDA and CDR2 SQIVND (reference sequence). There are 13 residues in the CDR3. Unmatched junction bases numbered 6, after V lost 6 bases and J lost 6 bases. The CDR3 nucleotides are TGTGCCAGTAGGAGGCGGGAGGGCATCGAGCAGTACTTC. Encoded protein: CASRRREGIEQYF.

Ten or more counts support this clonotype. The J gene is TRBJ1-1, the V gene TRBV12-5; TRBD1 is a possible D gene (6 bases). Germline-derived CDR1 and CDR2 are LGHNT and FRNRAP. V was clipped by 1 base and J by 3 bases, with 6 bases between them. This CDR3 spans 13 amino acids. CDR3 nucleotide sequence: TGTGCTAGTGGTTTGGACAGGGACACTGAAGCTTTCTTT. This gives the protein CASGLDRDTEAFF.

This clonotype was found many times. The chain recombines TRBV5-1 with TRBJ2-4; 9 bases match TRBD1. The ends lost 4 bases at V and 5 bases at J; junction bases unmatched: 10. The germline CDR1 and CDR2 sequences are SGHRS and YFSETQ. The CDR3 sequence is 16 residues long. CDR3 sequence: CASSTTGGVMENIQYF. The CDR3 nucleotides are TGCGCCAGCAGCACGACAGGGGGTGTGATGGAAAACATTCAGTACTTC.

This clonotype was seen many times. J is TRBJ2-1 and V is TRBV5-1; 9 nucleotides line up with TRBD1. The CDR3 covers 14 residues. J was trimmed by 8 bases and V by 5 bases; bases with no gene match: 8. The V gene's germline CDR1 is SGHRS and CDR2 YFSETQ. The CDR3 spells CASRTGTGIDEQFF. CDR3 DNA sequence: TGCGCCAGCAGGACCGGGACAGGGATAGATGAGCAGTTCTTC. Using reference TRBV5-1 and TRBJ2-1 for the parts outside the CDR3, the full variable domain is KAGVTQTPRYLIKTRGQQVTLSCSPISGHRSVSWYQQTPGQGLQFLFEYFSETQRNKGNFPGRFSGRQFSNSRSEMNVSTLELGDSALYLCASRTGTGIDEQFFGPGTRLTVL.

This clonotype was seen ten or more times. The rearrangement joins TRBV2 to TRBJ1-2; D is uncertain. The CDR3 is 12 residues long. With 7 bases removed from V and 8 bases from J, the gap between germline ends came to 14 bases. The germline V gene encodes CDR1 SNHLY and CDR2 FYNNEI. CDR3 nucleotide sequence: TGTGCCAGCACGGCAGAACCATGGGGCTACACCTTC. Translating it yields CASTAEPWGYTF.

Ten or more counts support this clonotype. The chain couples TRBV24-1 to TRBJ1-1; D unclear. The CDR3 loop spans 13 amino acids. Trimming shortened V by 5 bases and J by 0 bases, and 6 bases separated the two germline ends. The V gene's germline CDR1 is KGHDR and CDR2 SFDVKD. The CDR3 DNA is TGTGCCACCAGTGCAGGACTGAACACTGAAGCTTTCTTT. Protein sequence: CATSAGLNTEAFF.

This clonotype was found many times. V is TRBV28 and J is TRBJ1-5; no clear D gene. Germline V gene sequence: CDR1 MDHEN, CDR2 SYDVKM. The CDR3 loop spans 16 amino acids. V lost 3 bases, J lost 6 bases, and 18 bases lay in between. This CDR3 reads CASSFSGGLGAQPQHF. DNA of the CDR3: TGTGCCAGCAGTTTTTCAGGCGGACTGGGTGCTCAGCCCCAGCATTTT.

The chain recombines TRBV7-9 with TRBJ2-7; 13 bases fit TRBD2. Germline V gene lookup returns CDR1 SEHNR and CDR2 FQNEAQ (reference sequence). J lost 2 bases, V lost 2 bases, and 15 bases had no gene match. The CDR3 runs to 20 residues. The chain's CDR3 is CASSLTRTSGSNWAPYEQYF. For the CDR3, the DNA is TGTGCCAGCAGCTTAACCCGGACTAGCGGGAGTAATTGGGCCCCCTACGAGCAGTACTTC. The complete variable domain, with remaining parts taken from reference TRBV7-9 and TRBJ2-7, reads DTGVSQNPRHKITKRGQNVTFRCDPISEHNRLYWYRQTLGQGPEFLTYFQNEAQLEKSRLLSDRFSAERPKGSFSTLEIQRTEQGDSAMYLCASSLTRTSGSNWAPYEQYFGPGTRLTVT.

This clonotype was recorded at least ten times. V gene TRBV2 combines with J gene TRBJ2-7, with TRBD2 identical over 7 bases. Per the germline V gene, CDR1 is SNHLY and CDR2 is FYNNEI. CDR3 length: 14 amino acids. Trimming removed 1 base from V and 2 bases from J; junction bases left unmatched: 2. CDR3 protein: CASSEGGTTYEQYF. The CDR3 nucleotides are TGTGCCAGCAGTGAAGGGGGGACTACCTACGAGCAGTACTTC.

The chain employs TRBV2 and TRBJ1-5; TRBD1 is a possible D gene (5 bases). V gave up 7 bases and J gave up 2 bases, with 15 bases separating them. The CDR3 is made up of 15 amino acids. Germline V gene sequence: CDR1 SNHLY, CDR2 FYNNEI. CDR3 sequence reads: CASMGRGDRNQPQHF. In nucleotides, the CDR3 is TGTGCCAGCATGGGACGGGGGGATCGCAATCAGCCCCAGCATTTT. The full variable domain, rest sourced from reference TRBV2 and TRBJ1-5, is EPEVTQTPSHQVTQMGQEVILRCVPISNHLYFYWYRQILGQKVEFLVSFYNNEISEKSEIFDDQFSVERPDGSNFTLKIRSTKLEDSAMYFCASMGRGDRNQPQHFGDGTRLSIL.

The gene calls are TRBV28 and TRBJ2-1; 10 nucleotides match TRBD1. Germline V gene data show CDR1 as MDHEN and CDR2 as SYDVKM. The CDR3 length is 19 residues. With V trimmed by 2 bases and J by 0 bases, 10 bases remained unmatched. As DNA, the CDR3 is TGTGCCAGCAGTTTACAGACAGGGGGCCCCTCTTTCTCCTACAATGAGCAGTTCTTC. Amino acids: CASSLQTGGPSFSYNEQFF.

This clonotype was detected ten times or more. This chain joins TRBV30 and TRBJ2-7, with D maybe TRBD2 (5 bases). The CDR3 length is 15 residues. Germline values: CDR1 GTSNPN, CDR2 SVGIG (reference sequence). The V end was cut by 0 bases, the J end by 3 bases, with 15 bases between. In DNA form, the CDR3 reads TGTGCCTGGAGTGTACCCGGGGTTATAATCTACGAGCAGTACTTC. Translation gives CAWSVPGVIIYEQYF.

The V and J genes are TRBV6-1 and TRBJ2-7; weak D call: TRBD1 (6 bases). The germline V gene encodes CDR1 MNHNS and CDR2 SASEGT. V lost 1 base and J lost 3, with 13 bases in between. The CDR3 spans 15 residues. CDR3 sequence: CASSEEETGRYEQYF. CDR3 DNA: TGTGCCAGCAGTGAAGAGGAGACAGGACGCTACGAGCAGTACTTC.

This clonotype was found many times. The CDR3 DNA reads as TGCGCCAGCAGCTTGGTCGGGTTACTAGCGGGAGTAAATGAGCAGTTCTTC. Amino acid sequence: CASSLVGLLAGVNEQFF. V is TRBV5-1 and J is TRBJ2-1; 11 bases fit TRBD2. Germline trimming cut 0 bases from V and 7 bases from J; bases unmatched to any gene: 9. CDR3 size: 17 residues. Germline CDR1 and CDR2: SGHRS and YFSETQ.

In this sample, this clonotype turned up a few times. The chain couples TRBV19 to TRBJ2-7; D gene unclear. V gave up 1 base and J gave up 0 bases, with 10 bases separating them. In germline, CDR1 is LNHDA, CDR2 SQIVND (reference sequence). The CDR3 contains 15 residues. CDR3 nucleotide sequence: TGTGCCAGTAGTATAGTTGGCCTTAGCTCCTACGAGCAGTACTTC. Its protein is CASSIVGLSSYEQYF.

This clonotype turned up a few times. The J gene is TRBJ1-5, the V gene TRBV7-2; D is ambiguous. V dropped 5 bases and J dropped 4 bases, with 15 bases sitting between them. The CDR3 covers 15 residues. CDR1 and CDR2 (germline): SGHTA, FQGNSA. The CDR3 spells CASSPDPVGNQPQHF. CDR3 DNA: TGTGCCAGCAGCCCGGACCCTGTAGGGAATCAGCCCCAGCATTTT.

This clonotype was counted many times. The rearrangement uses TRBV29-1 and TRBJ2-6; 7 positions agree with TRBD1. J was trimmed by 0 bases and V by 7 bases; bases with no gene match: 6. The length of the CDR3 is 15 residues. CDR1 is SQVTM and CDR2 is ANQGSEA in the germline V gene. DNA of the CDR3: TGCAGCGCCAGGACAGGAGGCTCTGGGGCCAACGTCCTGACTTTC. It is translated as CSARTGGSGANVLTF.

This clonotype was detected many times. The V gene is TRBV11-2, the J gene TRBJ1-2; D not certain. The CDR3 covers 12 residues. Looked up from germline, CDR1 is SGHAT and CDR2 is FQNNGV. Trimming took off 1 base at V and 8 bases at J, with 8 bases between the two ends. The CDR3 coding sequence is TGTGCCAGCAGCTTAGGCCCGGGCGGCTACACCTTC. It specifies CASSLGPGGYTF.

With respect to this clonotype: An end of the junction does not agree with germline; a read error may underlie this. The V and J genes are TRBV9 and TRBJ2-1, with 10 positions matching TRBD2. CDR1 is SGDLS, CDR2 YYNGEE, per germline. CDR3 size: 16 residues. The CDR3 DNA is TGTGGCAGCAGCGTAGGGGCCGGGACTAGCGTTCGTGAGCAGTTCTTC. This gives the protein CGSSVGAGTSVREQFF.

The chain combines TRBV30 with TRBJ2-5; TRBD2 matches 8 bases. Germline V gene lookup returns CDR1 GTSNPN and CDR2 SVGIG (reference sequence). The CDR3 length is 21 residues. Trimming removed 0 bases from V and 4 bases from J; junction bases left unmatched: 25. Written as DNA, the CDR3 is TGTGCCTGGAGTGTACGGGGGGGGCGAACTACACCAAAACTGTATCGAGAGACCCAGTACTTC. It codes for CAWSVRGGRTTPKLYRETQYF.

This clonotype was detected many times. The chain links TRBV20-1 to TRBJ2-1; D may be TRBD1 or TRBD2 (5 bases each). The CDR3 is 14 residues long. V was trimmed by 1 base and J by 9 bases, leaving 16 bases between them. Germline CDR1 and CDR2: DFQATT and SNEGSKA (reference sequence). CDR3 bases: TGCAGTGCTAGAGGGTATGAGGTGAGGGGTGAGCAGTTCTTC. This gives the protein CSARGYEVRGEQFF.

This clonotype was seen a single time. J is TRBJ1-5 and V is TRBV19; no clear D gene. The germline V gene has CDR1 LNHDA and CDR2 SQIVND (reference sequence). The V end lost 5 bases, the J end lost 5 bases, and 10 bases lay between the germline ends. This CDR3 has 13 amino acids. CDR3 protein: CASSFAADQPQHF. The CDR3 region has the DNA TGTGCCAGTAGTTTCGCGGCCGATCAGCCCCAGCATTTT.

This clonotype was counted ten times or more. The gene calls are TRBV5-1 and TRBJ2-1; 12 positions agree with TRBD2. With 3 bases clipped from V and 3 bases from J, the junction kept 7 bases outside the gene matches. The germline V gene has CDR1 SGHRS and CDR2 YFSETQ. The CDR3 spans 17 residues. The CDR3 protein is CASSSRTSGNSYNEQFF. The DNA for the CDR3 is TGCGCCAGCAGCTCCCGGACTAGCGGGAATAGCTACAATGAGCAGTTCTTC. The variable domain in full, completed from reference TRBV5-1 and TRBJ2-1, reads KAGVTQTPRYLIKTRGQQVTLSCSPISGHRSVSWYQQTPGQGLQFLFEYFSETQRNKGNFPGRFSGRQFSNSRSEMNVSTLELGDSALYLCASSSRTSGNSYNEQFFGPGTRLTVL.

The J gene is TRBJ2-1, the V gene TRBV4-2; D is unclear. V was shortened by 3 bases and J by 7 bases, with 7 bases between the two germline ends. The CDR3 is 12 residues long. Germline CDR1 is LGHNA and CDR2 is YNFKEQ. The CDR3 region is CASSQGKNEQFF. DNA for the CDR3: TGTGCCAGCAGCCAGGGAAAAAATGAGCAGTTCTTC.

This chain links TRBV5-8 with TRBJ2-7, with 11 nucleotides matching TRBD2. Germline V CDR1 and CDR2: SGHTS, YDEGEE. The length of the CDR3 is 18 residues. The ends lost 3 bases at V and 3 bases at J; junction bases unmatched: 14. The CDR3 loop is CASSSGWALAGGLYEQYF. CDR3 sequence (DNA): TGTGCCAGCAGCTCCGGGTGGGCTCTAGCGGGAGGCCTCTACGAGCAGTACTTC.

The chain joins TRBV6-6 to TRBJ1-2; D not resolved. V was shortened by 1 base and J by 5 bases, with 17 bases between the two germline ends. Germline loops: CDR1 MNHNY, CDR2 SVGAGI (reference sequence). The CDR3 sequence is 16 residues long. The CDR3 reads CASSYYDGNSGYGYTF. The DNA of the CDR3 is TGTGCCAGCAGTTACTACGACGGAAACTCGGGGTATGGCTACACCTTC.

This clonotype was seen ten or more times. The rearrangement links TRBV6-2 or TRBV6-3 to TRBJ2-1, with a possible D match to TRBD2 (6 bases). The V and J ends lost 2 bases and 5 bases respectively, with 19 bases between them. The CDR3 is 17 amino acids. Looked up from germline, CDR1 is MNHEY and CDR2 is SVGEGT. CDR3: CASSYGAPGLSNNEQFF. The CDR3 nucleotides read TGTGCCAGCAGTTACGGAGCCCCGGGACTTTCTAACAATGAGCAGTTCTTC.